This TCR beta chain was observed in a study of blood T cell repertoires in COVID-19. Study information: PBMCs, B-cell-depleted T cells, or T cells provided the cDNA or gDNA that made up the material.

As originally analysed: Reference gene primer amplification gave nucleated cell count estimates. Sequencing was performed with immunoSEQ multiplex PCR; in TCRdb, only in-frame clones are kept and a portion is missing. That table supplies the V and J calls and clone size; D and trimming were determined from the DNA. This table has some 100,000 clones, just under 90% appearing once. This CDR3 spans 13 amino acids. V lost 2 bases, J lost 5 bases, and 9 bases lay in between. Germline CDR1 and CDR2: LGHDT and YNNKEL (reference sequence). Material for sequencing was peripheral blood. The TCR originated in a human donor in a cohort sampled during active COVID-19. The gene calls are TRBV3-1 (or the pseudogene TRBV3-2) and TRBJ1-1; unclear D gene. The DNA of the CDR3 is TGTGCCAGCAGCCAATACGCCGGGACTGAAGCTTTCTTT. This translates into CASSQYAGTEAFF.